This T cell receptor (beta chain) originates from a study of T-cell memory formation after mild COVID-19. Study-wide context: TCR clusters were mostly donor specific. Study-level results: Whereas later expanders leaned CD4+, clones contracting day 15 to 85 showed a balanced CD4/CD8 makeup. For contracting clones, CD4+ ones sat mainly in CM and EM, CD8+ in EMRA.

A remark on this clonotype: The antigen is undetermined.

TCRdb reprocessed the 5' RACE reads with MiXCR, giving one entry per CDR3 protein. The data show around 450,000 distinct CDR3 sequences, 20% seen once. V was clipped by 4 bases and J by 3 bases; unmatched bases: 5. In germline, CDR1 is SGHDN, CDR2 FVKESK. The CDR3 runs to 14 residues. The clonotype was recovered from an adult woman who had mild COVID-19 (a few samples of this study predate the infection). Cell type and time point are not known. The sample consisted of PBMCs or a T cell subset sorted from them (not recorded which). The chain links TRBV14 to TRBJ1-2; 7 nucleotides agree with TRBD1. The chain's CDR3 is CASSPGGTHYGYTF. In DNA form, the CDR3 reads TGTGCCAGCAGCCCAGGGGGGACCCACTATGGCTACACCTTC.